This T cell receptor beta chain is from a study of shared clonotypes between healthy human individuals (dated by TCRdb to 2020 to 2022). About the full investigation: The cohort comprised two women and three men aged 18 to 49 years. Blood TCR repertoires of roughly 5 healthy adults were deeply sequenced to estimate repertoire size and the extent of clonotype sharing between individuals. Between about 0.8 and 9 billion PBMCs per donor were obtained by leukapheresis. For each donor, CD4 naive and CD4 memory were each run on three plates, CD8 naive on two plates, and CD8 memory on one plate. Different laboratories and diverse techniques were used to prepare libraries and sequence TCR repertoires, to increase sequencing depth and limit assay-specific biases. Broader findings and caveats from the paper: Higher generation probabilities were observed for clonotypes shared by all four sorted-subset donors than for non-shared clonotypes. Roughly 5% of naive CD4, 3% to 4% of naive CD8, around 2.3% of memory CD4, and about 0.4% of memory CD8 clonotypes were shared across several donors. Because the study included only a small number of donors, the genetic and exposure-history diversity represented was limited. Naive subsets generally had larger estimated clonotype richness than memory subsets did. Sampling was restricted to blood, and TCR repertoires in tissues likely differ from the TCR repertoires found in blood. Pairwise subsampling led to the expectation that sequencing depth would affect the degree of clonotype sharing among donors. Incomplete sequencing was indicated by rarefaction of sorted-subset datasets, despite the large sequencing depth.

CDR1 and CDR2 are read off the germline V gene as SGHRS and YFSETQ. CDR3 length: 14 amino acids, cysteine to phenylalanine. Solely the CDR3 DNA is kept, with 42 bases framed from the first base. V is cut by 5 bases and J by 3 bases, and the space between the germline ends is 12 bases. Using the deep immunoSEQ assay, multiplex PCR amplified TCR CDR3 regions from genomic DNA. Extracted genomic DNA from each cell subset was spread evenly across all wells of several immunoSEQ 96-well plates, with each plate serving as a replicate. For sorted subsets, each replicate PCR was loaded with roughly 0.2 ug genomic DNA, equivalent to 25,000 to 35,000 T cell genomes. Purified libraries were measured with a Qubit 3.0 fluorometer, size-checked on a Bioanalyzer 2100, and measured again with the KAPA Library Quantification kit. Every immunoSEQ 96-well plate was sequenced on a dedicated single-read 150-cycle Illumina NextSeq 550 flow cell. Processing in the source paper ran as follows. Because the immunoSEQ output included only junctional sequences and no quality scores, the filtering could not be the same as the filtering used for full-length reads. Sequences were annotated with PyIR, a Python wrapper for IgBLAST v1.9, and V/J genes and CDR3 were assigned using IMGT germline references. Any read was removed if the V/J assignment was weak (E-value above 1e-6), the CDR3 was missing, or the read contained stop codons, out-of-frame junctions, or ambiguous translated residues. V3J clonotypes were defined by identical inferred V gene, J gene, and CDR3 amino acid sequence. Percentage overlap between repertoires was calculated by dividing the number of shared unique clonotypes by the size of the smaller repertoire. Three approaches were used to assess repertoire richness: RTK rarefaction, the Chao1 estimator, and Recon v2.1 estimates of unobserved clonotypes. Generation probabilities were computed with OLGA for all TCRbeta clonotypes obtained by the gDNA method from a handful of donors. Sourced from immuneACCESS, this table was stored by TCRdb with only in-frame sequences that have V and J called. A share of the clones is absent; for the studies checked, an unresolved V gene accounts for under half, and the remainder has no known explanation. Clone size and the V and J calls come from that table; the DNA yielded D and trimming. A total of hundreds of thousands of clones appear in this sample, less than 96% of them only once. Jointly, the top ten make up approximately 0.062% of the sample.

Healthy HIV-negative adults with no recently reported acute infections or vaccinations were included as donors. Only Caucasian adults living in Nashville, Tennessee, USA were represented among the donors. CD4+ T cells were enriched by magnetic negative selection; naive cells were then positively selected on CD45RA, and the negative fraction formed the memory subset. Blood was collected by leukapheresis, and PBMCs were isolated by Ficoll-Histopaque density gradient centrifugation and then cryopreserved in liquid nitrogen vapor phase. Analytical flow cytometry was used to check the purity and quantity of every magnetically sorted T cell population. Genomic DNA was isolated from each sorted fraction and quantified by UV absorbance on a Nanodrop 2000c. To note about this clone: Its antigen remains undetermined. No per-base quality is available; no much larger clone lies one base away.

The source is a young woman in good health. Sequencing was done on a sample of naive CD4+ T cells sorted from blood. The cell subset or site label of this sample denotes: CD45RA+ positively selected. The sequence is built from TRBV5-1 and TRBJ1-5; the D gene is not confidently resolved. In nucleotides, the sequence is TGCGCCAGCAGTTTCGGGCAGCCCAATCAGCCCCAGCATTTT. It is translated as CASSFGQPNQPQHF.